This T cell receptor beta chain was identified during a study of blood T cell repertoires in COVID-19 (dated by TCRdb to about 2020). For the wider study: Collaborator samples came from the United States, Italy and Spain and covered acute and convalescent phases of COVID-19. A freely available public database, intended as a resource for researchers studying the immune response to SARS-CoV-2, is where the repertoires were released. Where HLA class I and class II types were available, the types were taken from metadata supplied by the sample provider, not from assay-based typing. The material from the prospective study consisted of cDNA or gDNA derived from T cells, B-cell-depleted T cells, or PBMCs. A de-identified subject ID, COVID-19 status, age in years and sex were almost always included in the sample metadata. Deeply sampled blood TCRbeta repertoires from subjects exposed to, actively infected with, or recovered from COVID-19 were included in the dataset. Samples were obtained from the ongoing ImmuneRACE study (first 160 participants) and from 1,254 subjects provided by 6 global collaborators.

In regard to this clone: Its recognized antigen is unknown. No base quality values were provided; no much bigger clone lies one nucleotide off.

CDR1 and CDR2, looked up from the germline V gene, are SNHLY and FYNNEI. Taken from cysteine to phenylalanine, the CDR3 has 14 residues. The retained sequence is limited to the CDR3, 42 bases, with the frame set at the first base. V is cut by 7 bases and J by 4 bases, and the space between the germline ends is 14 bases. The investigation overall reported the following: The amount of clinical and demographic metadata varied by source and participant and was provided uncurated.

Each collaborating institution followed its own protocols to collect whole blood in K2EDTA tubes. For TCRbeta analysis, collaborators shipped samples as frozen whole blood, isolated PBMCs, or DNA extracted from either of those sample types. TCRbeta CDR3 regions were amplified from genomic DNA by means of the immunoSEQ Assay, a bias-controlled multiplex PCR. In the authors' own workflow: Nucleated cell counts per sample were estimated from amplification of reference gene primers within the assay. Sequence reads were collapsed and filtered to measure the absolute abundance of every unique TCRbeta CDR3 rearrangement. For each sample, productive Simpson clonality was calculated by taking the square root of Simpson's diversity index across productive rearrangements. Entries here come from immuneACCESS through TCRdb and include only in-frame sequences with V and J called. Some clones fail to appear in such tables; in the studies checked, an unresolved V gene covers under half of the shortfall, and the cause of the remainder is unknown. Clone size and V and J calls were adopted from that table, with D and trimming inferred from the DNA. Present in this sample are roughly 68,000 clones, approximately 88% of which were seen just once. The top ten hold roughly 28% of the sample.

The sample comprised peripheral blood. This receptor was identified in a man aged 50-60 years with acute or convalescent COVID-19. The chain uses TRBV2 and TRBJ1-5; no confident D gene assignment can be made. The CDR3 reads as follows: CASMAGARNQPQHF. The DNA sequence reads TGTGCCAGCATGGCGGGCGCCAGGAATCAGCCCCAGCATTTT.